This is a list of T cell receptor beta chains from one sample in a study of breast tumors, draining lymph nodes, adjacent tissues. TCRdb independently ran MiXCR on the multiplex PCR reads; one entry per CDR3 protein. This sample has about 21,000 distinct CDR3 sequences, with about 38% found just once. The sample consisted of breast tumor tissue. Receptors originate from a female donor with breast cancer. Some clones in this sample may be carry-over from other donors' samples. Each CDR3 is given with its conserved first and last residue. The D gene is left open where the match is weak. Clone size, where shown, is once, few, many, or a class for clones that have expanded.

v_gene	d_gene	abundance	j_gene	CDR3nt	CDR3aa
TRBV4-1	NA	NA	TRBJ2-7	TGCGCCAGCAGCCAAGAGCCAAGGACAGAAGCCTACGAGCAGTACTTC	CASSQEPRTEAYEQYF
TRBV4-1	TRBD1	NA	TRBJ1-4	TGCGCCAGCAGCCGGGACAGGGCCGGGGAAAAACTGTTTTTT	CASSRDRAGEKLFF
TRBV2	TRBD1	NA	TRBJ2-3	TGTGCCAGCATCCACCCCGGGGACAGGGGCACAGATACGCAGTATTTT	CASIHPGDRGTDTQYF
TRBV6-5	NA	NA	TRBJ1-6	TGTGCCAGCAGCTACCGTACCCCAGTCCTCTCCTATAATTCACCCCTCCACTTT	CASSYRTPVLSYNSPLHF
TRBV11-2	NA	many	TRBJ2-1	TGTGCCAGCAGCTTAGATCGGGCAGGGATGAACGATGAGCAGTTCTTC	CASSLDRAGMNDEQFF
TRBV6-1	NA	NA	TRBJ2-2	TGTGCCAGCATGGAGGTCGGCGGGGAGCTGTTTTTT	CASMEVGGELFF
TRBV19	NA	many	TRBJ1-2	TGTGCCAGTAGTATAGTGTTGTCGGGTTACTATGGCTACACCTTC	CASSIVLSGYYGYTF
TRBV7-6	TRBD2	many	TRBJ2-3	TGTGCCAGCAGCCGGAAAGGGACTAGCGGATCGGATACGCAGTATTTT	CASSRKGTSGSDTQYF
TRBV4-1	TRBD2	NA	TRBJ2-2	TGCGCCAGCAGCCAAGTTTTAGCGGGGATCACCGGGGAGCTGTTTTTT	CASSQVLAGITGELFF
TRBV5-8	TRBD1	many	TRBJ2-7	TGTGCCAGCAGCTTGGGTGGGACAGGGGCCTCCGAGCAGTACTTC	CASSLGGTGASEQYF
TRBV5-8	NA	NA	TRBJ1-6	TGTGCCAGCAGCTTGGGAGGTGCGACCGGGGGTTCACCCCTCCACTTT	CASSLGGATGGSPLHF
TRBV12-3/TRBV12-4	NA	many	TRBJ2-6	TGTGCCAGCAGTTTTTCCGGGGCGGACGGGGCCAACGTCCTGACTTTC	CASSFSGADGANVLTF
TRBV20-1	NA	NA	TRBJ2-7	TGCAGTGCTAGAAGAGGGGCTGAGGCCGAGCAGTACTTC	CSARRGAEAEQYF
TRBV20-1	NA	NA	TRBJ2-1	TGCAGTGCCAGAGACGTGGAGAACTCGGCCTACAATGAGCAGTTCTTC	CSARDVENSAYNEQFF
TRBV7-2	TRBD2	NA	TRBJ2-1	TGTGCCAGCAGGGCGACTAGCGGGGGATTCAATGAGCAGTTCTTC	CASRATSGGFNEQFF
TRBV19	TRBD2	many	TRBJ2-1	TGTGCCAGTAGTATCCGGGGGGGTTGGGGCAATGAGCAGTTCTTC	CASSIRGGWGNEQFF
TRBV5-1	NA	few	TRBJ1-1	TGCGCCAGCAGCTTGGGTGAAGCTTTCTTT	CASSLGEAFF
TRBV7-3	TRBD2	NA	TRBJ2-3	TGTGCCAGCAGCTTAGGGGGACTAGCGTTAAATACGCAGTATTTT	CASSLGGLALNTQYF
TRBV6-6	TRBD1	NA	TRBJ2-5	TGTGCCAGCAGGGTTGGACAGGGTGCGGAGACCCAGTACTTC	CASRVGQGAETQYF
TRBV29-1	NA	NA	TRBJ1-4	TGCAGCGTTTCCTCGGTTTCCACTAATGAAAAACTGTTTTTT	CSVSSVSTNEKLFF
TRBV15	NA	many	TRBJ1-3	TGTGCCACCAGCGACAGAAGTAGGAACCTAGGAAACACCATATATTTT	CATSDRSRNLGNTIYF
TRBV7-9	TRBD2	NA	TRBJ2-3	TGTGCCACGGGACTAGCGGGAGGGTTAGCGGCAGATACGCAGTATTTT	CATGLAGGLAADTQYF